The 27 T cell receptor beta chains below come from one sample, sequenced in a study of blood T cell repertoires in COVID-19. Measured with immunoSEQ multiplex PCR; TCRdb has only the in-frame clones, and not every one. The sample includes about 120,000 clones, around 80% of them seen just once. The sample was peripheral blood. These TCRs come from a man aged 45-60 years with acute or convalescent COVID-19.

The V and J genes are TRBV5-5 and TRBJ1-2, with 7 bases that match TRBD1. The germline CDR1 and CDR2 sequences are SGHKS and YYEKEE (reference sequence). The CDR3 has 16 amino acids. J was trimmed by 5 bases and V by 4 bases; bases with no gene match: 14. CDR3 loop: CASSPGTVPRIYGYTF. CDR3 nucleotides: TGTGCCAGCAGCCCTGGGACAGTTCCACGGATTTATGGCTACACCTTC.

The chain uses TRBV27 and TRBJ1-6; possible D gene TRBD1, 5 bases. Trimming removed 3 bases at V and 7 bases at J, with 13 bases between. Germline V gene lookup returns CDR1 MNHEY and CDR2 SMNVEV (reference sequence). The CDR3 is 15 residues long. DNA for the CDR3: TGTGCCAGCAGTTTCGAGACAGCTATGAATTCACCCCTCCACTTT. Translating it yields CASSFETAMNSPLHF.

The genes are TRBV6-1 and TRBJ2-5; D might be TRBD1 (6 bases). V gave up 3 bases and J gave up 4 bases, with 12 bases separating them. This CDR3 is 14 amino acids long. Germline-derived CDR1 and CDR2 are MNHNS and SASEGT. The DNA of the CDR3 is TGTGCCAGCAGTGAGCAGGGGTATGCAGAGACCCAGTACTTC. Translated, it gives CASSEQGYAETQYF.

The chain has TRBV18 and TRBJ1-2, with 10 bases fitting TRBD1. The length of the CDR3 is 14 residues. CDR1 is KGHSH and CDR2 is LQKENI in the germline V gene. V lost 3 bases and J lost 8; bases outside the gene matches: 6. This chain's CDR3 is CASSPGTGDRGYTF. The CDR3, as DNA: TGTGCCAGCTCACCCGGGACAGGGGATCGGGGCTACACCTTC.

This clone rates as medium-sized. V and J are TRBV6-5 and TRBJ2-5; 13 bases match TRBD2. The CDR3 contains 15 residues. Germline V gene sequence: CDR1 MNHEY, CDR2 SVGAGI. Trimming took 8 bases from V and 5 from J; bases not matched to a gene: 8. This chain's CDR3 is CASQGLAGSGETQYF. The CDR3 DNA follows: TGTGCCAGCCAGGGACTAGCGGGATCGGGGGAGACCCAGTACTTC.

Of note for this clone: A much larger clone is a single base away; this may be a read error. The chain carries TRBV7-8 and TRBJ1-1, with D maybe TRBD1 (6 bases). Trimming shortened V by 1 base and J by 4 bases, and 7 bases separated the two germline ends. Germline loops: CDR1 SGHVS, CDR2 FQNEAQ. The CDR3 sequence is 13 residues long. The CDR3 coding sequence is TGTGCCAGCAGCTTAGACAGGGCCACTGAAGCTTTCTTT. Amino acids: CASSLDRATEAFF.

This rearrangement joins TRBV4-1 to TRBJ1-4; D possibly corresponds to TRBD1 (6 bases). The CDR3 covers 14 residues. The V and J ends lost 1 base and 5 bases respectively, with 8 bases between them. Germline V gene data show CDR1 as MGHRA and CDR2 as YSYEKL. The CDR3 reads CASSQVGQNEKLFF. The DNA for the CDR3 is TGCGCCAGCAGCCAAGTCGGACAGAATGAAAAACTGTTTTTT.

The chain has TRBV7-6 and TRBJ2-2; 8 bases align to TRBD2. Germline V CDR1 and CDR2: SGHVS, FNYEAQ. V lost 1 base, J lost 0 bases, and 4 bases stayed unmatched. There are 17 residues in the CDR3. The CDR3 nucleotides read TGTGCCAGCAGCTTAGATCGCGGGGGGACGAACACCGGGGAGCTGTTTTTT. Protein: CASSLDRGGTNTGELFF.

The rearrangement links TRBV5-5 to TRBJ1-2, with D tentatively TRBD1 (5 bases). The V end lost 5 bases, the J end lost 3 bases, and 14 bases lay between the germline ends. CDR3 length: 14 amino acids. Germline V CDR1 and CDR2: SGHKS, YYEKEE (reference sequence). For the CDR3, the DNA is TGTGCCAGCAGACTCGAGTGGGGGGACTATGGCTACACCTTC. This encodes CASRLEWGDYGYTF.

This sequence joins TRBV24-1 and TRBJ2-3; 7 nucleotides agree with TRBD2. Losses at the gene ends were 2 bases for V and 4 bases for J; bases not matched to a gene: 11. Germline CDR1 KGHDR, CDR2 SFDVKD. The CDR3 runs to 17 residues. DNA for the CDR3: TGTGCCACCAGTGATTCTGCGGGGCGGGGGAGGGCAGATACGCAGTATTTT. This sequence encodes CATSDSAGRGRADTQYF.

This chain joins TRBV5-1 and TRBJ2-1, with 8 bases identical to TRBD1. Per the germline V gene, CDR1 is SGHRS and CDR2 is YFSETQ. This CDR3 comprises 15 residues. V lost 0 bases, J lost 4 bases, and 3 bases stayed unmatched. CDR3 nucleotides: TGCGCCAGCAGCTTGGGTGGACAGGGTTACAATGAGCAGTTCTTC. Protein product: CASSLGGQGYNEQFF.

The J gene is TRBJ1-1, the V gene TRBV6-5, with 9 bases fitting TRBD1. Unmatched junction bases numbered 10, after V lost 6 bases and J lost 11 bases. This CDR3 is 13 amino acids long. CDR1 and CDR2 from the germline V gene are MNHEY and SVGAGI. In nucleotides, the CDR3 is TGTGCCAGCAGGATCCGGAGACAGGGGGTCGCTTTCTTT. It codes for CASRIRRQGVAFF.

The rearrangement links TRBV10-3 to TRBJ2-5, with D maybe TRBD2 (6 bases). The V gene lost 3 bases and the J gene lost 4 bases, with 18 bases spanning the gap. Germline CDR1 and CDR2: ENHRY and SYGVKD. This CDR3 is built from 16 residues. In DNA form, the CDR3 reads TGTGCCATCAGTGACCTCACTAGCACGGGCGGAGAGACCCAGTACTTC. Encoded protein: CAISDLTSTGGETQYF.

Remarks on this clone: The same CDR3 is also encoded by other DNA sequences in this sample. This chain joins TRBV18 and TRBJ2-7; TRBD2 agrees at 15 bases. CDR1 KGHSH and CDR2 LQKENI come from the germline V gene. J was trimmed by 4 bases and V by 3 bases; bases with no gene match: 4. The CDR3 sequence is 16 residues long. The CDR3 spells CASSPGLAGGTYEQYF. DNA of the CDR3: TGTGCCAGCTCACCGGGACTAGCGGGGGGAACGTACGAGCAGTACTTC.

This chain joins TRBV11-3 and TRBJ2-5; TRBD1 aligns across 7 bases. There are 12 residues in the CDR3. Germline loops: CDR1 SGHNT, CDR2 YENEEA. V lost 11 bases and J lost 3; bases outside the gene matches: 6. CDR3 loop: CASGQGEETQYF. In DNA form, the CDR3 reads TGTGCCTCAGGGCAGGGGGAAGAGACCCAGTACTTC.

J is TRBJ1-4 and V is TRBV28, with 7 bases that match TRBD1. This CDR3 spans 14 amino acids. Germline lookup yields CDR1 MDHEN and CDR2 SYDVKM. V gave up 3 bases and J gave up 10 bases; unmatched junction bases: 8. CDR3 amino acids: CASSFGQAPGKLFF. The CDR3 DNA reads TGTGCCAGCAGTTTTGGACAGGCCCCGGGAAAACTGTTTTTT. Full variable domain (remainder filled in from reference TRBV28 and TRBJ1-4): DVKVTQSSRYLVKRTGEKVFLECVQDMDHENMFWYRQDPGLGLRLIYFSYDVKMKEKGDIPEGYSVSREKKERFSLILESASTNQTSMYLCASSFGQAPGKLFFGSGTQLSVL.

The V and J genes are TRBV25-1 and TRBJ2-5; 7 bases match TRBD1. Trimming cost V 4 bases and J 6 bases; bases outside gene matches: 8. Germline V lookup: CDR1 MGHDK, CDR2 SYGVNS. The CDR3 has 14 amino acids. CDR3 region: CASSGNRGLQTQYF. DNA of the CDR3: TGTGCCAGCAGTGGGAACAGGGGTTTGCAGACCCAGTACTTC.

This chain connects TRBV11-3 to TRBJ2-7, with 7 bases fitting TRBD2. Germline CDR1 and CDR2: SGHNT and YENEEA. The CDR3 extends over 15 amino acids. The V gene end was trimmed by 5 bases and the J gene end by 0 bases; junction bases not matched to a gene: 7. The CDR3 spells CASSVASGPSYEQYF. CDR3 in DNA: TGTGCCAGCAGCGTCGCTAGCGGCCCCTCCTACGAGCAGTACTTC.

This chain connects TRBV13 to TRBJ2-1; D gene uncertain. CDR1 and CDR2 from the germline V gene are PRHDT and FYEKMQ (reference sequence). The CDR3 extends over 12 amino acids. V was trimmed by 3 bases and J by 4 bases, leaving 4 bases between them. The CDR3 sequence is CASSLSYNEQFF. The CDR3 DNA reads TGTGCCAGCAGCTTGAGTTACAATGAGCAGTTCTTC.

The V call is TRBV30, the J call TRBJ1-2; TRBD1 might be the D (6 bases). Per the germline V gene, CDR1 is GTSNPN and CDR2 is SVGIG (reference sequence). The CDR3 covers 13 residues. With 6 bases removed from V and 9 bases from J, the gap between germline ends came to 20 bases. This chain's CDR3 is CACPTGYGASYTF. The DNA of the CDR3 is TGTGCCTGCCCTACAGGGTATGGCGCGAGCTACACCTTC.

This chain joins TRBV5-1 and TRBJ2-1; the D is unclear. The CDR3 runs to 15 residues. Per the germline V gene, CDR1 is SGHRS and CDR2 is YFSETQ. With 0 bases removed from V and 7 bases from J, the gap between germline ends came to 14 bases. CDR3 in DNA: TGCGCCAGCAGCTTGGCTGCAGGATATACGAATGAGCAGTTCTTC. This translates into CASSLAAGYTNEQFF.

This chain uses TRBV2 with TRBJ2-3, with 8 bases lining up with TRBD1. This CDR3 has 14 residues. Germline CDR1 and CDR2: SNHLY and FYNNEI. The ends lost 11 bases at V and 4 bases at J; junction bases unmatched: 11. CDR3 DNA sequence: TGTGCCCAGGAGAACAGGGGGAAAGCAGATACGCAGTATTTT. Its translation is CAQENRGKADTQYF.

This rearrangement joins TRBV7-6 to TRBJ2-2, with 12 nucleotides matching TRBD1. J gave up 7 bases and V 5 bases, and 5 bases lay outside the gene matches. This CDR3 is 15 amino acids long. CDR1 is SGHVS, CDR2 FNYEAQ, per germline. The CDR3 loop reads CASSPGTGGIGELFF. DNA for the CDR3: TGTGCCAGCAGCCCCGGGACAGGGGGCATCGGGGAGCTGTTTTTT.

This clone has only one observation. The chain combines TRBV7-9 with TRBJ1-6; 7 bases match TRBD1. The CDR3 runs 14 residues. The V gene's germline CDR1 is SEHNR and CDR2 FQNEAQ (reference sequence). The V gene end was trimmed by 5 bases and the J gene end by 8 bases; junction bases not matched to a gene: 6. The chain's CDR3 is CASSVTGVYSPLHF. CDR3 sequence (DNA): TGTGCCAGCAGCGTAACAGGGGTTTATTCACCCCTCCACTTT.

V and J are TRBV2 and TRBJ1-1; D not certain. The V end lost 5 bases, the J end lost 11 bases, and 15 bases lay between the germline ends. CDR1 and CDR2 from the germline V gene are SNHLY and FYNNEI. The CDR3 totals 12 residues. The CDR3 DNA sequence: TGTGCCAGCAGTTCGGGTACTGACGGGGCTTTCTTT. Its translation is CASSSGTDGAFF.

This clone showed up just once. V usage is TRBV3-1 (or the pseudogene TRBV3-2) and J usage is TRBJ2-3; D remains unclear. The CDR3 consists of 15 residues. Germline V gene data show CDR1 as LGHDT and CDR2 as YNNKEL (reference sequence). Trimming shortened V by 1 base and J by 0 bases, and 8 bases separated the two germline ends. CDR3: CASSQGSSSTDTQYF. The CDR3 region has the DNA TGTGCCAGCAGCCAAGGGTCCAGTAGCACAGATACGCAGTATTTT.

J is TRBJ2-3 and V is TRBV9; 10 bases map to TRBD2. The J segment lost 0 bases and the V segment lost 4 bases, leaving 5 bases of the junction unmatched. Germline assignment: CDR1 SGDLS and CDR2 YYNGEE. This CDR3 region has 16 residues. In DNA form, the CDR3 reads TGTGCCAGCAGCAAAACTAGCGGGATTAGCACAGATACGCAGTATTTT. Translating gives CASSKTSGISTDTQYF.